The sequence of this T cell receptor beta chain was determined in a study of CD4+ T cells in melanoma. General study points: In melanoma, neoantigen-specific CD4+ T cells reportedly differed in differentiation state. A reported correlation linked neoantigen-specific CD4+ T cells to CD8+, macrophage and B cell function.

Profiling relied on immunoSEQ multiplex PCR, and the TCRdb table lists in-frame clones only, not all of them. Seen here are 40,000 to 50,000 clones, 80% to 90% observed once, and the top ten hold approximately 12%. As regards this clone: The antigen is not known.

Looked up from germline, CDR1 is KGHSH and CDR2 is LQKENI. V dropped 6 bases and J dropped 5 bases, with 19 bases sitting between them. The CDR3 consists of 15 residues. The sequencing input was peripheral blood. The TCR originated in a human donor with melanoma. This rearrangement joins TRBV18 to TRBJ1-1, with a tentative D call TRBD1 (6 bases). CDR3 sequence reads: CASSTEGGARTEAFF. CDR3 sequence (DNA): TGTGCCAGCTCGACGGAGGGGGGGGCGAGAACTGAAGCTTTCTTT.